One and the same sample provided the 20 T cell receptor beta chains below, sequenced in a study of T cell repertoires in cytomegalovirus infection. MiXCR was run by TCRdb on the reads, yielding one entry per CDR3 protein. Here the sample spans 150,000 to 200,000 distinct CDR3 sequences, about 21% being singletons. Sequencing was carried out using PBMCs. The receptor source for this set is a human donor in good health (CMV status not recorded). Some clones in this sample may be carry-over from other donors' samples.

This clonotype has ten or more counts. In nucleotides, the CDR3 is TGTGCCAGCAGCGTCAGTAGCAATCAGCCCCAGCATTTT. This sequence encodes CASSVSSNQPQHF. This chain joins TRBV11-3 and TRBJ1-5; D unclear. Per the germline V gene, CDR1 is SGHNT and CDR2 is YENEEA. V gave up 5 bases and J gave up 0 bases, with 5 bases separating them. The CDR3 spans 13 residues.

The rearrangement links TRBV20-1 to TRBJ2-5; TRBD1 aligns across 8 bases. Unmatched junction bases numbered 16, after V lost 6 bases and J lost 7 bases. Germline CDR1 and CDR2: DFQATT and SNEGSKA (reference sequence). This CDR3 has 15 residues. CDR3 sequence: CSARSQGARYGTQYF. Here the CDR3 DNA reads TGCAGTGCCAGAAGCCAGGGGGCGAGGTATGGGACCCAGTACTTC.

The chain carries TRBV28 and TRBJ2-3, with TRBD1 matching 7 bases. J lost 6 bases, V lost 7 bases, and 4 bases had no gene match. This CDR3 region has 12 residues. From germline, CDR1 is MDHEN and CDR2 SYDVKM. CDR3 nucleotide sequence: TGTGCCAGCAACAGGGGTTCCGATACGCAGTATTTT. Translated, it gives CASNRGSDTQYF.

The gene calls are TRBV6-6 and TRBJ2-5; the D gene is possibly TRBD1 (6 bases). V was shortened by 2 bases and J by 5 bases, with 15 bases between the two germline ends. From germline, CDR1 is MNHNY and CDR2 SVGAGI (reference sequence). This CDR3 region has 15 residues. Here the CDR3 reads CASSYGQGIWETQYF. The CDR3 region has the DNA TGTGCCAGCAGTTACGGCCAGGGGATCTGGGAGACCCAGTACTTC.

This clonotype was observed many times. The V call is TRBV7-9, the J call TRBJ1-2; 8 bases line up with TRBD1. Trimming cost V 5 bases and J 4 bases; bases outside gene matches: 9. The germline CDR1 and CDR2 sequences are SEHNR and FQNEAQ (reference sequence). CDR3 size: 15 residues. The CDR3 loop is CASSERTGSGYGYTF. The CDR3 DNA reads TGTGCCAGCAGCGAAAGGACAGGGAGTGGCTATGGCTACACCTTC.

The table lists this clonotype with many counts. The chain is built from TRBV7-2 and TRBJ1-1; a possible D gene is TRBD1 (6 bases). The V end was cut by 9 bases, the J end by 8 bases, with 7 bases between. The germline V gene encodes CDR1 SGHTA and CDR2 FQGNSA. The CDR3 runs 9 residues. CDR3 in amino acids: CASGTEAFF. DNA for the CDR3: TGTGCCAGTGGGACAGAAGCTTTCTTT.

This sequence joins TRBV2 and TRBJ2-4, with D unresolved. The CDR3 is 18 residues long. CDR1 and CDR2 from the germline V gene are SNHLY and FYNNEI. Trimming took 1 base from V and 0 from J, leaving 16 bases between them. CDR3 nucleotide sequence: TGTGCCAGCAGTGAAGAGAAGGACCTAACGCTAGCCAAAAACATTCAGTACTTC. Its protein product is CASSEEKDLTLAKNIQYF.

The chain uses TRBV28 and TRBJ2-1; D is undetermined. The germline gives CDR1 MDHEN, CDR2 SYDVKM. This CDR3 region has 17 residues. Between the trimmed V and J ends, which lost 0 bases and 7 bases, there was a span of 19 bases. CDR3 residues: CASSLWGLDRKANEQFF. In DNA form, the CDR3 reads TGTGCCAGCAGTTTATGGGGCCTTGATCGCAAAGCTAATGAGCAGTTCTTC.

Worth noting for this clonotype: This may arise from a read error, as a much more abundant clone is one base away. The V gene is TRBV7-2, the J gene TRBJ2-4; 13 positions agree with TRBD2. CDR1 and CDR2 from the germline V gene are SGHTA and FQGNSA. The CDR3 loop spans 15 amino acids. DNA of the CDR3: TGTGCCAGCAGCGTCTCCGGGACTAGCGGGAATCGTCAGGACTTC. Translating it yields CASSVSGTSGNRQDF.

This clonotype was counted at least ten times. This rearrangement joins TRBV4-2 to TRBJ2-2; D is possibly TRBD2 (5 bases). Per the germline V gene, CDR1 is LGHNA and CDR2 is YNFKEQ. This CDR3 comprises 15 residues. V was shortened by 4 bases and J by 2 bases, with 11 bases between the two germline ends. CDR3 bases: TGTGCCAGCAGCCCCTCACTAGATAACACCGGGGAGCTGTTTTTT. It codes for CASSPSLDNTGELFF.

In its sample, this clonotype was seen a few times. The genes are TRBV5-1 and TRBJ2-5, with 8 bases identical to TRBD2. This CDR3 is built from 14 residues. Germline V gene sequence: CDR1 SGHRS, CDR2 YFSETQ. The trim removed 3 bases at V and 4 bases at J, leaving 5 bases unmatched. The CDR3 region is CASSSGRARETQYF. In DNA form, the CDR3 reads TGCGCCAGCAGCTCCGGGAGGGCCCGAGAGACCCAGTACTTC.

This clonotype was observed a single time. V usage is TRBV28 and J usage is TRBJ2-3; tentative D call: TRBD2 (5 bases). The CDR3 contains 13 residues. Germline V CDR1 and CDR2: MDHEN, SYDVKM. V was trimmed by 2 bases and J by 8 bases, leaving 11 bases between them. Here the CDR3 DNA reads TGTGCCAGCAGTTTAAGTCCGGAGGCTACGCAGTATTTT. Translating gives CASSLSPEATQYF.

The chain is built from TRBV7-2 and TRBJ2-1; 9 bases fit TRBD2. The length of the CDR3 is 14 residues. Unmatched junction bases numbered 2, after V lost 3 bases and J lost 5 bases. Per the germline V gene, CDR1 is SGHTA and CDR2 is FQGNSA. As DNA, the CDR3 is TGTGCCAGCAGCTTCCAGCGGGGGGACAATGAGCAGTTCTTC. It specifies CASSFQRGDNEQFF.

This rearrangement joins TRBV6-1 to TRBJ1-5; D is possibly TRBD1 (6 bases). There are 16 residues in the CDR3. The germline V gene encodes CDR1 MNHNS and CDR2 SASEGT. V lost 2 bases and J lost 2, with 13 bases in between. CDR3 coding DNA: TGTGCCAGCAGTGAATGGAGGGGGAGGGGCAATCAGCCCCAGCATTTT. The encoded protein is CASSEWRGRGNQPQHF.

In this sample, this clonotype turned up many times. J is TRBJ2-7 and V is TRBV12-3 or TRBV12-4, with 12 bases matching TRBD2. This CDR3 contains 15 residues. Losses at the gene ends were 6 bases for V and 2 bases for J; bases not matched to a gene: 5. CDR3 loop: CASSLGLAGTYEQYF. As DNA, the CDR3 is TGTGCCAGCAGCCTCGGACTAGCGGGGACCTACGAGCAGTACTTC.

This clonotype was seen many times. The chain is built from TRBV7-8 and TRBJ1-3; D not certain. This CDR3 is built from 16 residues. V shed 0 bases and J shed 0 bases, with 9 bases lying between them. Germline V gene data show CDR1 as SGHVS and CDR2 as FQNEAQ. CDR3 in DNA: TGTGCCAGCAGCTTAGCGGGGTTCGGCTCTGGAAACACCATATATTTT. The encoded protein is CASSLAGFGSGNTIYF.

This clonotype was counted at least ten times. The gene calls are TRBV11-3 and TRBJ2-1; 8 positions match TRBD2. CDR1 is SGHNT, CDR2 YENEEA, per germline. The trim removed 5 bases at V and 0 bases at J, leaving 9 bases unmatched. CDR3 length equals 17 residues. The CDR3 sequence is CASSPWWSGSSYNEQFF. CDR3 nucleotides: TGTGCCAGCAGCCCCTGGTGGAGCGGGAGCTCCTACAATGAGCAGTTCTTC. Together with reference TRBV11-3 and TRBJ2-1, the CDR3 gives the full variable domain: EAGVVQSPRYKIIEKKQPVAFWCNPISGHNTLYWYLQNLGQGPELLIRYENEEAVDDSQLPKDRFSAERLKGVDSTLKIQPAELGDSAVYLCASSPWWSGSSYNEQFFGPGTRLTVL.

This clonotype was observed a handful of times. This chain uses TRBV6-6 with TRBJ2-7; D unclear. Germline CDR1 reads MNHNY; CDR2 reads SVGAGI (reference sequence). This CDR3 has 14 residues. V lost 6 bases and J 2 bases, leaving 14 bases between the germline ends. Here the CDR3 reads CASRFDWSPYEQYF. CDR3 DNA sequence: TGTGCCAGCAGGTTTGACTGGTCCCCCTACGAGCAGTACTTC.

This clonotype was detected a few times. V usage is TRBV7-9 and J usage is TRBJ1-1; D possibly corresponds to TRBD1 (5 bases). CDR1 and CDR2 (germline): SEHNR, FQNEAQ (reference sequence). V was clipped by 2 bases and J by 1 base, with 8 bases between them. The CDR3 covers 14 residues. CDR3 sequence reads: CASSLQGRNTEAFF. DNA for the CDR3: TGTGCCAGCAGCTTACAGGGTAGGAACACTGAAGCTTTCTTT.

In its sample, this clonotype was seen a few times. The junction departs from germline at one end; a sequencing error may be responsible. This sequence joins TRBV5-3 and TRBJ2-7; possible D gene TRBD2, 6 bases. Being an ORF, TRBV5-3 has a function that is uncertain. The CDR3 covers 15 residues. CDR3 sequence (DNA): TGTGCCAGCAGCTTGGCCAACGGGAGCCCCTACGAGCAGTACTTC. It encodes CASSLANGSPYEQYF.